Listed here are 20 T cell receptor beta chains from one sample, sequenced in a study of cytomegalovirus exposure and HLA in healthy donors. It was with 60 Vbeta and 13 Jbeta primers that the PCR ran. Clones were sequenced by immunoSEQ multiplex PCR, and TCRdb holds only the in-frame ones, with some missing. The sample consists of some 170,000 clones, approximately 80% of them appearing once. What was sequenced was PBMCs. Source of these receptors: a man aged 18 to 30 in good health and CMV-seropositive.

This rearrangement joins TRBV7-2 to TRBJ1-5; D perhaps matches TRBD1 (5 bases). Trimming shortened V by 5 bases and J by 6 bases, and 20 bases separated the two germline ends. CDR1 and CDR2 from the germline V gene are SGHTA and FQGNSA. The length of the CDR3 is 16 residues. The CDR3 loop is CASSPESGFSGQPQHF. CDR3 DNA: TGTGCCAGCAGCCCCGAGTCAGGGTTCTCAGGTCAGCCCCAGCATTTT.

This clone was seen just once. The chain carries TRBV4-1 and TRBJ1-2; the D is unclear. Trimming removed 1 base at V and 8 bases at J, with 20 bases between. Germline CDR1 reads MGHRA; CDR2 reads YSYEKL. CDR3 size: 16 residues. Written as DNA, the CDR3 is TGCGCCAGCAGCCAAGGCCAACAGCAAGCACACAGAGGCTACACCTTC. This translates into CASSQGQQQAHRGYTF.

The rearrangement links TRBV7-6 to TRBJ1-2; 8 bases agree with TRBD1. Germline lookup yields CDR1 SGHVS and CDR2 FNYEAQ. This CDR3 comprises 13 residues. V trimming: 5 bases; J trimming: 8 bases; junction bases outside the gene matches: 7. Here the CDR3 DNA reads TGTGCCAGCAGCCAAGCAGGGGGCGAAGGCTACACCTTC. Translating gives CASSQAGGEGYTF. The variable domain in full, with the rest retrieved from reference TRBV7-6 and TRBJ1-2, is GAGVSQSPRYKVTKRGQDVALRCDPISGHVSLYWYRQALGQGPEFLTYFNYEAQQDKSGLPNDRFSAERPEGSISTLTIQRTEQRDSAMYRCASSQAGGEGYTFGSGTRLTVV.

The genes are TRBV6-5 and TRBJ2-7; 9 bases line up with TRBD1. Germline CDR1 is MNHEY and CDR2 is SVGAGI. This CDR3 has 12 amino acids. J was trimmed by 6 bases and V by 6 bases; bases with no gene match: 3. This chain's CDR3 is CASRSDRGEQYF. The CDR3 DNA follows: TGTGCCAGCAGGTCGGACAGGGGCGAGCAGTACTTC.

This clone was seen a handful of times. This chain links TRBV27 with TRBJ1-2; TRBD1 matches at 8 bases. There are 15 residues in the CDR3. Germline CDR1 is MNHEY and CDR2 is SMNVEV (reference sequence). J lost 7 bases, V lost 2 bases, and 9 bases had no gene match. As DNA, the CDR3 is TGTGCCAGCAGTTTAGCGAACAGGGGGGCGGCTGGCTACACCTTC. This codes for CASSLANRGAAGYTF.

J is TRBJ2-2 and V is TRBV2; possibly TRBD2 for D (6 bases). This CDR3 contains 15 residues. In germline, CDR1 is SNHLY, CDR2 FYNNEI. V was trimmed by 2 bases and J by 2 bases, leaving 9 bases between them. The CDR3 DNA follows: TGTGCCAGCAGTGAATTGGGGGGAAACACCGGGGAGCTGTTTTTT. Translated: CASSELGGNTGELFF.

This clone appeared once. This chain connects TRBV18 to TRBJ2-2; TRBD1 matches at 7 bases. Germline V CDR1 and CDR2: KGHSH, LQKENI. The V and J ends lost 3 bases and 5 bases, in that order; junction bases with no gene match: 6. This CDR3 is built from 15 residues. Here the CDR3 DNA reads TGTGCCAGCTCACCCGAGACAGGGTGGACCGGGGAGCTGTTTTTT. It specifies CASSPETGWTGELFF.

The chain has TRBV4-1 and TRBJ1-4; D remains unclear. Germline V CDR1 and CDR2: MGHRA, YSYEKL. The CDR3 runs to 15 residues. The germline V and J ends were trimmed by 0 bases and 5 bases, with 10 bases remaining between them. The CDR3 region has the DNA TGCGCCAGCAGCCAAGATCCCGGTCCCAATGAAAAACTGTTTTTT. Residues: CASSQDPGPNEKLFF.

The chain is built from TRBV5-6 and TRBJ2-3; 10 nucleotides match TRBD2. CDR3 length equals 16 residues. Germline V gene lookup returns CDR1 SGHDT and CDR2 YYEEEE. V trimming: 4 bases; J trimming: 2 bases; junction bases outside the gene matches: 7. The CDR3 nucleotides are TGTGCCAGCAGCCCCTGGACTAGCGGTTTCACAGATACGCAGTATTTT. It specifies CASSPWTSGFTDTQYF.

The chain carries TRBV5-1 and TRBJ2-7, with 8 bases that match TRBD1. The germline gives CDR1 SGHRS, CDR2 YFSETQ. After removal of 4 bases from V and 1 base from J, the junction contained 4 bases not matched to a gene. The CDR3 extends over 14 amino acids. CDR3 nucleotide sequence: TGCGCCAGCAGCCCCGACAGGGGATCCTACGAGCAGTACTTC. It translates to CASSPDRGSYEQYF.

CDR3 sequence reads: CASSLGTGEGSPLHF. Written as DNA, the CDR3 is TGTGCCAGCAGCTTAGGGACAGGCGAGGGGTCACCCCTCCACTTT. The chain combines TRBV5-4 with TRBJ1-6; TRBD1 matches 8 bases. Germline trimming cut 2 bases from V and 10 bases from J; bases unmatched to any gene: 8. CDR3 length equals 15 residues. Germline V gives CDR1 SGHNT, CDR2 YYREEE (reference sequence). The full variable domain, with the rest looked up from reference TRBV5-4 and TRBJ1-6, is ETGVTQSPTHLIKTRGQQVTLRCSSQSGHNTVSWYQQALGQGPQFIFQYYREEENGRGNFPPRFSGLQFPNYSSELNVNALELDDSALYLCASSLGTGEGSPLHFGNGTRLTVT.

The V call is TRBV4-3, the J call TRBJ2-7; 10 bases map to TRBD2. CDR1 is LGHNA and CDR2 is YSLEER in the germline V gene. V lost 0 bases to trimming and J lost 7 bases; unmatched junction nucleotides: 15. This CDR3 contains 18 residues. CDR3 DNA: TGCGCCAGCAGCCAAGATAATCGAGAGGCTAGCGGGGGTGGTGAGCAGTACTTC. Translation gives CASSQDNREASGGGEQYF.

The V gene is TRBV19, the J gene TRBJ2-7; 7 bases are shared with TRBD1. The CDR3 consists of 12 residues. The J segment lost 4 bases and the V segment lost 4 bases, leaving 1 base of the junction unmatched. The germline V gene has CDR1 LNHDA and CDR2 SQIVND (reference sequence). CDR3 amino acids: CASSTQGYEQYF. CDR3 bases: TGTGCCAGTAGTACACAGGGGTACGAGCAGTACTTC.

The rearrangement links TRBV5-1 to TRBJ2-5; D remains ambiguous. The CDR3 totals 13 residues. Looked up from germline, CDR1 is SGHRS and CDR2 is YFSETQ. V dropped 0 bases and J dropped 1 base, with 4 bases sitting between them. The CDR3 is CASSLVVQETQYF. As DNA, the CDR3 is TGCGCCAGCAGCTTGGTCGTCCAAGAGACCCAGTACTTC.

For the CDR3, the DNA is TGCGCCAGCAGCTTGGGTAGCGGGACGCCTGGGGCCAACGTCCTGACTTTC. Protein product: CASSLGSGTPGANVLTF. This rearrangement joins TRBV5-1 to TRBJ2-6; 8 bases map to TRBD2. The V gene's germline CDR1 is SGHRS and CDR2 YFSETQ. Losses at the gene ends were 0 bases for V and 2 bases for J; bases not matched to a gene: 4. The CDR3 runs 17 residues.

The chain has TRBV12-5 and TRBJ2-2; tentatively, D is TRBD1 (5 bases). V lost 3 bases and J 6 bases, leaving 11 bases between the germline ends. This CDR3 is 14 amino acids long. Germline V gene data show CDR1 as LGHNT and CDR2 as FRNRAP. CDR3 DNA sequence: TGTGCTAGTGGTTTCAGCGACAGCGCCGGGGAGCTGTTTTTT. The encoded protein is CASGFSDSAGELFF.

This clone has just a few counts. V usage is TRBV6-6 and J usage is TRBJ2-3; 8 bases fit TRBD2. The CDR3 runs to 14 residues. With V trimmed by 8 bases and J by 2 bases, 6 bases remained unmatched. Looked up from germline, CDR1 is MNHNY and CDR2 is SVGAGI (reference sequence). The CDR3, as DNA: TGTGCCAGCGCCCTCGGGAGGGCCACAGATACGCAGTATTTT. As protein: CASALGRATDTQYF.

This chain uses TRBV5-1 with TRBJ1-2; tentative D call: TRBD1 (6 bases). The CDR3 contains 16 residues. Germline loops: CDR1 SGHRS, CDR2 YFSETQ. Between the trimmed V and J ends, which lost 0 bases and 8 bases, there was a span of 20 bases. Written as DNA, the CDR3 is TGCGCCAGCAGCTTGGTGGTCGCGGGGGGCGGGCGAGGCTACACCTTC. Its protein product is CASSLVVAGGGRGYTF.

The chain carries TRBV9 and TRBJ2-3; 9 bases map to TRBD2. The CDR3 consists of 16 residues. Germline lookup yields CDR1 SGDLS and CDR2 YYNGEE. The junction had 5 bases not matched to a gene; V was cut back by 0 bases and J by 3 bases. CDR3 sequence (DNA): TGTGCCAGCAGCGTAGATCTAGCGGGATTTACAGATACGCAGTATTTT. It is translated as CASSVDLAGFTDTQYF.

The chain recombines TRBV4-2 with TRBJ1-2; D not certain. The CDR3 contains 14 residues. V lost 1 base and J 0 bases, leaving 6 bases between the germline ends. Germline CDR1 LGHNA, CDR2 YNFKEQ. For the CDR3, the DNA is TGTGCCAGCAGCCAAGGTGAGGCTAACTATGGCTACACCTTC. Amino acid sequence: CASSQGEANYGYTF.